This T cell receptor beta chain originates from a study of PD-L1 blockade in urothelial cancer. The time point was: pretreatment peripheral blood. V was pared by 4 bases and J by 5 bases, with 7 bases of the junction left unmatched. The CDR3 is 14 residues long. Germline V gene lookup returns CDR1 LGHNA and CDR2 YNFKEQ. The data were produced by immunoSEQ multiplex PCR, yet TCRdb's version contains in-frame clones alone and is incomplete. This sample has around 50,000 clones, with approximately 80% found just once. The table lists this clone with a few counts. This sequence joins TRBV4-2 and TRBJ1-1, with TRBD1 identical over 7 bases. The source was PBMCs, collected around atezolizumab (anti-PD-L1) treatment. This receptor was taken from a man between 45 and 60 years old with urothelial cancer. CDR3 loop: CASSLQTRGTEAFF. CDR3 in DNA: TGTGCCAGCAGCCTCCAAACCAGGGGGACTGAAGCTTTCTTT.